This T cell receptor (beta chain) was recovered during a study of T cells after posttransplantation cyclophosphamide. Study-level points and caveats: Recipient CMV seropositivity and CMV reactivation strongly tracked TRB clonality.

Some clones are missing from TCRdb's copy, which holds only in-frame ones; the method was immunoSEQ multiplex PCR. This table has tens of thousands of clones, about 82% appearing once. In regard to this clone: Its antigen is unidentified.

With 6 bases removed from V and 0 bases from J, the gap between germline ends came to 15 bases. Per germline, CDR1 SNHLY and CDR2 FYNNEI. This CDR3 is 15 amino acids long. The sequencing input was PBMCs. The source of this sequence is a woman aged 55-69 years with a blood cancer, CMV-positive, and with a related stem cell donor. The chain couples TRBV2 to TRBJ2-7; D is possibly TRBD2 (6 bases). The CDR3 sequence: CASRVEEGRSYEQYF. CDR3 bases: TGTGCCAGCAGGGTCGAGGAGGGCCGCTCCTACGAGCAGTACTTC.